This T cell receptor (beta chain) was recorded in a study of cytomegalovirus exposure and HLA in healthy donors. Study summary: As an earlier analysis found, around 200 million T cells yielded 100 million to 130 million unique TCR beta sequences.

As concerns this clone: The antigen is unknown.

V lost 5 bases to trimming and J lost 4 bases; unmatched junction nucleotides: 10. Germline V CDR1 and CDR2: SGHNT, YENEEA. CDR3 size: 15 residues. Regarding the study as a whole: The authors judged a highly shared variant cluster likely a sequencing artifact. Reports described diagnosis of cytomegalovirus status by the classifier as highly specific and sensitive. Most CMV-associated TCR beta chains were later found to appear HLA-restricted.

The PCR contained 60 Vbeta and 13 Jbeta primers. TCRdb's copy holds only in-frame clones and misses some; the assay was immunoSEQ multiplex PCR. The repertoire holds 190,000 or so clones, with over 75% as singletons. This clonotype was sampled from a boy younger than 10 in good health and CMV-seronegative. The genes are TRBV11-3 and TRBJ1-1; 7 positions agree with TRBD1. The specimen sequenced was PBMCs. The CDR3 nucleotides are TGTGCCAGCAGCGGGACAGCCCTGGGCCGCACTGAAGCTTTCTTT. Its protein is CASSGTALGRTEAFF.